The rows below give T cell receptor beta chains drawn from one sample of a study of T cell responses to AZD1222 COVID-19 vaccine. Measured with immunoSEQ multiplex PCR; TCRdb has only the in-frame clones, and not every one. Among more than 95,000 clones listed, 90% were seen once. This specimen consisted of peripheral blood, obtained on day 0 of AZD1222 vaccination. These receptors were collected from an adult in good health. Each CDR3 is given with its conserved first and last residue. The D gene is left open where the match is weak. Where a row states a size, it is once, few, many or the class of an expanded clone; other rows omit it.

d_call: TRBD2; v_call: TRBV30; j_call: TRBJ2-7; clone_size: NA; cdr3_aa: CAGTSSSYEQYF; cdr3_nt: TGTGCCGGGACTAGCTCTTCCTACGAGCAGTACTTC
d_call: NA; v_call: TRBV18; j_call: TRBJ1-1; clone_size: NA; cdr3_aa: CASSPRGTENTEAFF; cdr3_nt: TGTGCCAGCTCCCCCCGCGGAACCGAGAACACTGAAGCTTTCTTT
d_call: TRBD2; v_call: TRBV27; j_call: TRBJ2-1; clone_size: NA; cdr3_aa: CASSPTSGRINEQFF; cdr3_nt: TGTGCCAGCAGCCCGACTAGCGGGAGAATCAATGAGCAGTTCTTC
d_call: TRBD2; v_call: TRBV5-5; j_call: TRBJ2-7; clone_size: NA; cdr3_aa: CASSPRDRGFSGRGYEQYF; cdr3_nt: TGTGCCAGCAGCCCCCGTGACAGGGGATTTAGCGGGAGGGGGTACGAGCAGTACTTC
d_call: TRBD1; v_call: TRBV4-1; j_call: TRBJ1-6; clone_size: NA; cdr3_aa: CASSQVGTGANNSPLHF; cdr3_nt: TGCGCCAGCAGCCAAGTGGGGACAGGAGCCAATAATTCACCCCTCCACTTT
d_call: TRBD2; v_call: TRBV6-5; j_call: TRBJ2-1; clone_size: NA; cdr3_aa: CAIHGASGIYNEQFF; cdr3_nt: TGTGCCATTCACGGGGCTAGCGGAATCTACAATGAGCAGTTCTTC
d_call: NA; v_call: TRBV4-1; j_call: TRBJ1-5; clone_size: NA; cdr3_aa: CASSQVAREPQHF; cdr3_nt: TGCGCCAGCAGCCAAGTAGCCAGGGAGCCCCAGCATTTT
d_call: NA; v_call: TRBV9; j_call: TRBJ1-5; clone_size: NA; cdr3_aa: CASSVGGGQPQHF; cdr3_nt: TGTGCCAGCAGCGTAGGGGGTGGTCAGCCCCAGCATTTT
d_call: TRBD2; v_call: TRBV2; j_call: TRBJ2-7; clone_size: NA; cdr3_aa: CAGTLLAGLEQYF; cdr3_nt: TGTGCCGGAACCTTACTAGCGGGTCTCGAGCAGTACTTC
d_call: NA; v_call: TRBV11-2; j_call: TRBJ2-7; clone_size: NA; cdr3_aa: CASSSQGRGEQYF; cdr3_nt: TGTGCCAGCAGCTCACAGGGTAGGGGCGAGCAGTACTTC
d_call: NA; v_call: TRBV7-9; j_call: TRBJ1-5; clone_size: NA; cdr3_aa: CASSLGDQPQHF; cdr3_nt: TGTGCCAGCAGCTTAGGGGACCAGCCCCAGCATTTT
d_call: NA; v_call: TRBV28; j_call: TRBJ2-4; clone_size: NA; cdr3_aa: CASSLPHRVFKNIQYF; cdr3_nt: TGTGCCAGCAGTTTACCCCACAGGGTCTTCAAAAACATTCAGTACTTC
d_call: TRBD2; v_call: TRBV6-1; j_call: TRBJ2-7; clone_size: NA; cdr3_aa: CASRAGLPYEQYF; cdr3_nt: TGTGCCAGCAGAGCGGGACTCCCCTACGAGCAGTACTTC
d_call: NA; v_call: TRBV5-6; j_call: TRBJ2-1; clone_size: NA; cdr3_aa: CASSLSSVAYNEQFF; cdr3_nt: TGTGCCAGCAGCTTGTCTAGCGTCGCCTACAATGAGCAGTTCTTC
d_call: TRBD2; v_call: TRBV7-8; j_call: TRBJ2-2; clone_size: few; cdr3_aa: CASKASGRAGGTGELFF; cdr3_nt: TGTGCCAGCAAAGCTAGCGGGAGGGCCGGGGGAACCGGGGAGCTGTTTTTT
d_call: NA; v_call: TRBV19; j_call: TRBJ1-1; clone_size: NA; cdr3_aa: CASSKGRPSTEAFF; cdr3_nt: TGTGCCAGTAGTAAGGGACGTCCATCAACTGAAGCTTTCTTT
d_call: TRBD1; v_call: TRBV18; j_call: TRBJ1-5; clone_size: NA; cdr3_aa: CASSQGQGRDQPQHF; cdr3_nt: TGTGCCAGCTCCCAGGGACAGGGTCGAGATCAGCCCCAGCATTTT
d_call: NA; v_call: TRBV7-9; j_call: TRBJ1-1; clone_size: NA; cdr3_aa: CASSIGHSGRGTTEAFF; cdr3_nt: TGTGCCAGCAGCATAGGGCATTCCGGAAGAGGGACCACTGAAGCTTTCTTT
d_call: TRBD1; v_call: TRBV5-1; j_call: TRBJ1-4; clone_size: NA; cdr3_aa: CASSSGQLTEKLFF; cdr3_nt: TGCGCCAGCAGCTCGGGACAGCTGACGGAAAAACTGTTTTTT
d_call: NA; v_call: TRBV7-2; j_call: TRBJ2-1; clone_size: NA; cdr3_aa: CASSPRVWRSYNEQFF; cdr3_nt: TGTGCCAGCAGCCCCCGGGTCTGGCGTTCCTACAATGAGCAGTTCTTC
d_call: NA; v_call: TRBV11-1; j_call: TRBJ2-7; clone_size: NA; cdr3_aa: CASSRQRGGYEQYF; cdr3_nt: TGTGCCAGCAGCCGACAACGAGGAGGCTACGAGCAGTACTTC
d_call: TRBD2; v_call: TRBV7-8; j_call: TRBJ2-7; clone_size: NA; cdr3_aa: CASSLGTSGSYEQYF; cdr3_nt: TGTGCCAGCAGCTTAGGGACTAGCGGATCCTACGAGCAGTACTTC
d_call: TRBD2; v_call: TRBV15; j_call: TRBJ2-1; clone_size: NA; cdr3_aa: CATTQTSGSYEQFF; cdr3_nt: TGTGCCACCACCCAGACTAGCGGGAGCTATGAGCAGTTCTTC
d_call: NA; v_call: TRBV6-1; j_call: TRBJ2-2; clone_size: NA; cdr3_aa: CASSEHGVGAGELFF; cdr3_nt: TGTGCCAGCAGTGAACACGGGGTGGGAGCCGGGGAGCTGTTTTTT
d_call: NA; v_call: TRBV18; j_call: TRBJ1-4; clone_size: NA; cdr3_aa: CASSPVETNEKLFF; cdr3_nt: TGTGCCAGCTCACCAGTGGAGACTAATGAAAAACTGTTTTTT
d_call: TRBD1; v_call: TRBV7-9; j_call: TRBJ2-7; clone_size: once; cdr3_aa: CASSEGGGEQYF; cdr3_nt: TGTGCCAGCAGCGAAGGGGGCGGCGAGCAGTACTTC
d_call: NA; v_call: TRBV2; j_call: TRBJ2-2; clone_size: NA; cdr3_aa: CASTMGLGTGELFF; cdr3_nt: TGTGCCAGCACTATGGGGCTGGGCACCGGGGAGCTGTTTTTT
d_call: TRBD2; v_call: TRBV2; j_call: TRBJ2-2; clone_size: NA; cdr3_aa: CASRRLAVNTGELFF; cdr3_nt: TGTGCCAGCAGACGACTAGCGGTCAACACCGGGGAGCTGTTTTTT
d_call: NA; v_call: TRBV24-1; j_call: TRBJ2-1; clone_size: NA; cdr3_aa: CATSDPRRVSYNEQFF; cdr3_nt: TGTGCCACCAGTGATCCTCGGAGAGTCTCCTACAATGAGCAGTTCTTC
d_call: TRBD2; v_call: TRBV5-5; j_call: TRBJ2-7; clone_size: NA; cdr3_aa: CASRRTSGRTYEQYF; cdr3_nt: TGTGCCAGCAGAAGGACTAGCGGGAGGACCTACGAGCAGTACTTC
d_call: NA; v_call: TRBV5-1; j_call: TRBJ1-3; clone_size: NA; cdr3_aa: CASSHATGSLSGNTIYF; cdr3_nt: TGCGCCAGCAGCCACGCAACAGGGAGCCTCTCTGGAAACACCATATATTTT
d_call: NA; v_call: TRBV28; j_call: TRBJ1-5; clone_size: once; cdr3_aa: CASSPSSWPQHF; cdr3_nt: TGTGCCAGCAGTCCTTCGTCTTGGCCCCAGCATTTT
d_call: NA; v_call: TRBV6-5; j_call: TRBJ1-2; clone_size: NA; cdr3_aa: CASSLRGSYGYTF; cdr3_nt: TGTGCCAGCAGCCTGAGAGGCTCCTATGGCTACACCTTC
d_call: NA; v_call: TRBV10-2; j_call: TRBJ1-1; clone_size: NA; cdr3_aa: CASLGHPNTEAFF; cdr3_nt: TGCGCCAGCCTGGGACACCCGAACACTGAAGCTTTCTTT
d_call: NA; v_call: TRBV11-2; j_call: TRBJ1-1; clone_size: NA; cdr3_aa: CASSRSAMNTEAFF; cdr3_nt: TGTGCCAGCAGCAGATCTGCGATGAACACTGAAGCTTTCTTT
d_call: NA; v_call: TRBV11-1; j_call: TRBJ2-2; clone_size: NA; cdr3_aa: CASSQPGTYNTGELFF; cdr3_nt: TGTGCCAGCAGCCAGCCCGGGACTTATAACACCGGGGAGCTGTTTTTT
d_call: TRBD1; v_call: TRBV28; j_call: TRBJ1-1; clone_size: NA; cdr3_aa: CASSPTGTVNTEAFF; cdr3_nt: TGTGCCAGCAGTCCCACCGGGACAGTGAACACTGAAGCTTTCTTT
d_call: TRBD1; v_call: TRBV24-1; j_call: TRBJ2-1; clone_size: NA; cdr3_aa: CATSEGTAYNEQFF; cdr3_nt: TGTGCCACCAGTGAAGGGACAGCATACAATGAGCAGTTCTTC
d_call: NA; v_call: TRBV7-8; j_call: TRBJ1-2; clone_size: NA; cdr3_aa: CASSTSGHPNYGYTF; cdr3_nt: TGTGCCAGCAGCACTAGTGGCCACCCTAACTATGGCTACACCTTC
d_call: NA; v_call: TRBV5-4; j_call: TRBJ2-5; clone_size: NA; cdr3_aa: CASSSTGDWETQYF; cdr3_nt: TGTGCCAGCAGCTCCACGGGGGATTGGGAGACCCAGTACTTC
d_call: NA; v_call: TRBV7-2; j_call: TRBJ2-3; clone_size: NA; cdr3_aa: CASSLVITDTQYF; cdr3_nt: TGTGCCAGCAGCTTAGTAATAACTGATACGCAGTATTTT
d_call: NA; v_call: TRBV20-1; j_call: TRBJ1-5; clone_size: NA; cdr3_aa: CSASGGAGQPQHF; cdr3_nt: TGCAGTGCTAGTGGGGGGGCTGGACAGCCCCAGCATTTT
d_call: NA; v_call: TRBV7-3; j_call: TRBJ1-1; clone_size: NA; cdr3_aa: CASSRSGVNTEAFF; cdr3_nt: TGTGCCAGCAGTAGGAGTGGGGTGAACACTGAAGCTTTCTTT
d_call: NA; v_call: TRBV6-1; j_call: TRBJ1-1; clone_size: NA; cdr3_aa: CASSDGGSMNTEAFF; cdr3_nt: TGTGCCAGCAGTGATGGTGGCAGCATGAACACTGAAGCTTTCTTT
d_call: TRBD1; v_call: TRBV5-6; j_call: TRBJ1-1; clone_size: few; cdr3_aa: CASSYSGTGVRGAFF; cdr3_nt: TGTGCCAGCAGCTACTCCGGGACAGGGGTTCGGGGAGCTTTCTTT
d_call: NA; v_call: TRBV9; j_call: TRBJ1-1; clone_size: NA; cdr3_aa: CASSPRYQPGSTEAFF; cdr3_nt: TGTGCCAGCAGCCCCCGTTATCAACCTGGGAGCACTGAAGCTTTCTTT
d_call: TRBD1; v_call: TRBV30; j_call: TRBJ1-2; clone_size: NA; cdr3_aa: CAWTRTGGDHGYTF; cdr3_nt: TGTGCCTGGACTCGGACAGGGGGTGACCATGGCTACACCTTC
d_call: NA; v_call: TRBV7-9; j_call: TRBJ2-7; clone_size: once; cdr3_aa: CASSLATGYEQYF; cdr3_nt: TGTGCCAGCAGCTTAGCGACAGGCTACGAGCAGTACTTC
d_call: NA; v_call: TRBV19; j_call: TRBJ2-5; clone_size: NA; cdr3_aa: CASSDQGGRGETQYF; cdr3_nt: TGTGCCAGTAGCGACCAGGGGGGAAGAGGGGAGACCCAGTACTTC
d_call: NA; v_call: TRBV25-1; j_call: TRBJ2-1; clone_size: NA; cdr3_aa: CASSPLNEQFF; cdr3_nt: TGTGCCAGCAGCCCGCTCAATGAGCAGTTCTTC
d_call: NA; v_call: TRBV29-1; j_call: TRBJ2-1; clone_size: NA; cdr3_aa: CSVVRGGYNEQFF; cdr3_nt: TGCAGCGTGGTCAGGGGCGGCTACAATGAGCAGTTCTTC
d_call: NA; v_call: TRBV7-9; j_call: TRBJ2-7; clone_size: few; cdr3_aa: CASSLLASYEQYF; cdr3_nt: TGTGCCAGCAGCTTACTCGCTTCCTACGAGCAGTACTTC